This entry lists 8 T cell receptor beta chains sequenced from one sample in a study of blood T cells in healthy people across ages. Primers used in a second PCR of about 7 to 12 cycles were a sample-barcoded 5' primer and a J-beta primer mix. TCRdb re-called the 5' RACE reads through MiXCR, storing one row per CDR3 protein. The sample consists of over 950,000 distinct CDR3 sequences, around 54% of them appearing once. The sample taken for sequencing was blood. The receptor source for this set is a woman aged 55 to 70 in good health.

This chain links TRBV6-2 or TRBV6-3 with TRBJ2-3; the D gene is possibly TRBD2 (5 bases). Between the trimmed V and J ends, which lost 9 bases and 6 bases, there was a span of 19 bases. The CDR3 contains 14 residues. The germline V gene has CDR1 MNHEY and CDR2 SVGEGT. CDR3 region: CASTLRGSRDTQYF. For the CDR3, the DNA is TGTGCCAGTACCCTGCGAGGGTCAAGGGATACGCAGTATTTT.

The rearrangement uses TRBV9 and TRBJ2-3; D is uncertain. The CDR3 totals 14 residues. Germline V CDR1 and CDR2: SGDLS, YYNGEE. The V end lost 1 base, the J end lost 0 bases, and 6 bases lay between the germline ends. The CDR3 protein is CASSVPGSTDTQYF. The CDR3 DNA follows: TGTGCCAGCAGCGTACCTGGGAGCACAGATACGCAGTATTTT. Variable domain in full (rest from reference TRBV9 and TRBJ2-3): DSGVTQTPKHLITATGQRVTLRCSPRSGDLSVYWYQQSLDQGLQFLIQYYNGEERAKGNILERFSAQQFPDLHSELNLSSLELGDSALYFCASSVPGSTDTQYFGPGTRLTVL.

The V and J genes are TRBV6-2 or TRBV6-3 and TRBJ2-2; 8 bases are a match to TRBD2. In germline, CDR1 is MNHEY, CDR2 SVGEGT. There are 14 residues in the CDR3. The trim removed 5 bases at V and 3 bases at J, leaving 2 bases unmatched. CDR3 region: CASSQTSDTGELFF. CDR3 DNA: TGTGCCAGCAGTCAGACTAGCGACACCGGGGAGCTGTTTTTT.

The sample holds a few counts of this clonotype. The V call is TRBV20-1, the J call TRBJ1-2, with D maybe TRBD1 (6 bases). The CDR3 has 13 residues. Germline loops: CDR1 DFQATT, CDR2 SNEGSKA (reference sequence). V shed 4 bases and J shed 13 bases, with 22 bases lying between them. CDR3 nucleotides: TGCAGTGCTATGATCGGGGGCACTAACATCCCCACCTTC. This gives the protein CSAMIGGTNIPTF.

The gene calls are TRBV20-1 and TRBJ2-4; TRBD2 matches 8 bases. The end of the DNA fits TRBJ2-7 better, so the J call may be wrong. CDR1 is DFQATT, CDR2 SNEGSKA, per germline (reference sequence). The CDR3 is made up of 17 amino acids. The CDR3 DNA reads TGCAGTGCTAGAGTGGAGGGGTTAGCGGGGATTTACTACGAGCAGTACTTC. Amino acids: CSARVEGLAGIYYEQYF.

This clonotype was detected only a few times. This sequence joins TRBV12-3 or TRBV12-4 and TRBJ2-3, with 7 positions matching TRBD2. The CDR3 runs to 15 residues. V gave up 3 bases and J gave up 5 bases; unmatched junction bases: 8. The CDR3 sequence: CASSFEGLVGDTQYF. Here the CDR3 DNA reads TGTGCCAGCAGTTTCGAAGGACTAGTGGGAGATACGCAGTATTTT.

This clonotype occurred a few times. V and J are TRBV11-2 and TRBJ2-7; TRBD2 aligns across 8 bases. V shed 5 bases, J shed 3 bases, and the junction held 12 bases outside the gene matches. The CDR3 runs 16 residues. CDR1 is SGHAT, CDR2 FQNNGV, per germline. The CDR3 here is CASSRNSAGDGYEQYF. CDR3 sequence (DNA): TGTGCCAGCAGCCGAAACTCAGCGGGAGACGGCTACGAGCAGTACTTC. Combining the CDR3 with reference TRBV11-2 and TRBJ2-7 gives the whole variable domain EAGVAQSPRYKIIEKRQSVAFWCNPISGHATLYWYQQILGQGPKLLIQFQNNGVVDDSQLPKDRFSAERLKGVDSTLKIQPAKLEDSAVYLCASSRNSAGDGYEQYFGPGTRLTVT.

This clonotype was detected only a few times. V gene TRBV12-3 or TRBV12-4 combines with J gene TRBJ2-5, with 7 bases that match TRBD2. Germline trimming cut 6 bases from V and 4 bases from J; bases unmatched to any gene: 14. The length of the CDR3 is 16 residues. DNA of the CDR3: TGTGCCAGCAGGTCTTCTGAGCGGGGAGTGGGAGAGACCCAGTACTTC. Protein sequence: CASRSSERGVGETQYF.